The 13 T cell receptor beta chains in this list originate from one sample, sequenced in a study of identical twins. TCRdb processed the 5' RACE reads anew with MiXCR; each CDR3 protein has one entry. Seen here are about 340,000 distinct CDR3 sequences, 9% observed once, and the top ten hold about 9.1%. The sequencing sample was made of naive T cells sorted from blood. All receptors derive from a woman between 45 and 60 years old in good health.

The CDR3 DNA reads TGCGCCAGCAGCTTGTCGGCTAGCGGAACTTTCGGTACGCAGTATTTT. Translation gives CASSLSASGTFGTQYF. V is TRBV5-1 and J is TRBJ2-3; 7 positions match TRBD2. Germline V gene sequence: CDR1 SGHRS, CDR2 YFSETQ. The CDR3 covers 16 residues. V was pared by 1 base and J by 8 bases, with 13 bases of the junction left unmatched.

This clonotype was counted only a few times. The V call is TRBV12-3 or TRBV12-4, the J call TRBJ1-4; perhaps TRBD1 as D (5 bases). Trimming removed 6 bases at V and 12 bases at J, with 17 bases between. This CDR3 has 13 amino acids. The CDR3 coding sequence is TGTGCCAGCAGGATGGGGACGGCCGGGGAACTGTTTTTT. This sequence encodes CASRMGTAGELFF.

The chain couples TRBV5-1 to TRBJ1-1; D is unresolved. The CDR3 runs 15 residues. The germline gives CDR1 SGHRS, CDR2 YFSETQ. The V gene lost 4 bases and the J gene lost 3 bases, with 16 bases spanning the gap. DNA for the CDR3: TGCGCCAGCAGCCCCCGCGGGTCTGTTGACACTGAAGCTTTCTTT. It is translated as CASSPRGSVDTEAFF.

This clonotype was found many times. The CDR3 loop reads CASSLDGIDGELFF. CDR3 sequence (DNA): TGCGCCAGCAGCTTGGACGGTATCGACGGGGAGCTGTTTTTT. The chain couples TRBV5-1 to TRBJ2-2; D remains ambiguous. Germline V gene sequence: CDR1 SGHRS, CDR2 YFSETQ. The V and J ends lost 0 bases and 7 bases respectively, with 10 bases between them. The CDR3 totals 14 residues. Combining the CDR3 with reference TRBV5-1 and TRBJ2-2 gives the whole variable domain KAGVTQTPRYLIKTRGQQVTLSCSPISGHRSVSWYQQTPGQGLQFLFEYFSETQRNKGNFPGRFSGRQFSNSRSEMNVSTLELGDSALYLCASSLDGIDGELFFGEGSRLTVL.

This clonotype occurred a few times. The chain is built from TRBV2 and TRBJ2-7, with no clear D. Germline V CDR1 and CDR2: SNHLY, FYNNEI. The CDR3 loop spans 12 amino acids. Trimming took off 2 bases at V and 2 bases at J, with 4 bases between the two ends. For the CDR3, the DNA is TGTGCCAGCAGTGAACCTACCTACGAGCAGTACGTC. Translating it yields CASSEPTYEQYV.

This clonotype was seen a few times. V gene TRBV6-2 or TRBV6-3 combines with J gene TRBJ2-1, with 11 bases that match TRBD2. The CDR3 has 13 amino acids. Germline V gene sequence: CDR1 MNHEY, CDR2 SVGEGT. The J segment lost 13 bases and the V segment lost 6 bases, leaving 8 bases of the junction unmatched. In DNA form, the CDR3 reads TGTGCCAGCAGGTCAACTAGCGGGAGTTTTCAGTTCTTC. Protein: CASRSTSGSFQFF.

This clonotype occurred a few times. The chain couples TRBV6-1 to TRBJ2-7; D ambiguous. V lost 2 bases, J lost 3 bases, and 17 bases lay in between. The CDR3 totals 16 residues. Per germline, CDR1 MNHNS and CDR2 SASEGT. This CDR3 reads CASSELWGDPIYEQYF. In DNA, the CDR3 is TGTGCCAGCAGTGAACTTTGGGGTGACCCGATCTACGAGCAGTACTTC.

This clonotype was detected only a few times. The V gene is TRBV6-1, the J gene TRBJ1-4; weak D call: TRBD1 (5 bases). Trimming cost V 3 bases and J 0 bases, with 11 bases left between them. The CDR3 contains 16 residues. Germline loops: CDR1 MNHNS, CDR2 SASEGT. The CDR3 nucleotides are TGTGCCAGCAGTGATGGTGTGGGGGCAACTAATGAAAAACTGTTTTTT. As protein: CASSDGVGATNEKLFF.

This clonotype was detected ten times or more. This chain links TRBV5-1 with TRBJ2-1; a possible D gene is TRBD2 (6 bases). CDR1 and CDR2 from the germline V gene are SGHRS and YFSETQ. CDR3 length: 15 amino acids. V lost 5 bases and J 6 bases, leaving 18 bases between the germline ends. The CDR3 nucleotides are TGCGCCAGCAGGCCAATCCGGGACTCAAGCAATGAGCAGTTCTTC. Amino acids: CASRPIRDSSNEQFF.

This rearrangement joins TRBV5-1 to TRBJ2-1, with 16 bases identical to TRBD2. This CDR3 has 18 amino acids. Germline V CDR1 and CDR2: SGHRS, YFSETQ. The V gene end was trimmed by 3 bases and the J gene end by 3 bases; junction bases not matched to a gene: 6. The CDR3 spells CASSSGGTSGRGYNEQFF. DNA for the CDR3: TGCGCCAGCAGCTCCGGTGGGACTAGCGGGAGGGGCTACAATGAGCAGTTCTTC.

The rearrangement links TRBV15 to TRBJ1-1, with 7 positions matching TRBD1. The germline V gene encodes CDR1 LNHNV and CDR2 YYDKDF (reference sequence). CDR3 length: 12 residues. V lost 10 bases and J lost 0; bases outside the gene matches: 2. CDR3: CARDRVNTEAFF. The CDR3 DNA reads TGTGCCAGAGACAGGGTGAACACTGAAGCTTTCTTT.

The rearrangement links TRBV7-9 to TRBJ2-3; 8 nucleotides align to TRBD1. CDR3 size: 16 residues. Germline CDR1 reads SEHNR; CDR2 reads FQNEAQ (reference sequence). Unmatched junction bases numbered 9, after V lost 3 bases and J lost 4 bases. CDR3 loop: CASSFMRTGFPDTQYF. The CDR3 nucleotides read TGTGCCAGCAGCTTCATGCGGACAGGGTTCCCAGATACGCAGTATTTT.

CDR3 residues: CASSDPQGGNEQFF. CDR3 bases: TGCGCCAGCAGTGATCCACAGGGGGGAAATGAGCAGTTCTTC. The V gene is TRBV10-1, the J gene TRBJ2-1; TRBD1 agrees at 8 bases. Per the germline V gene, CDR1 is WNHNN and CDR2 is SYGVQD (reference sequence). Germline trimming cut 3 bases from V and 7 bases from J; bases unmatched to any gene: 5. The CDR3 totals 14 residues.